The 12 T cell receptor beta chains listed next were all sequenced from one sample in a study of a mutant IDH1 vaccine in newly diagnosed glioma. Their target antigens are unknown. Using immunoSEQ multiplex PCR, the repertoire was profiled, and TCRdb retains in-frame clones only, with some absent. This sample has 40,000 to 45,000 clones, with 65% to 85% found just once. The time point was: week 23, last vaccination. The vaccine gave 300 ug of a 20-mer mutant IDH1 peptide subcutaneously per dose. The material was PBMCs, obtained from a glioma patient whose treatment included an IDH1 peptide vaccine. These receptors were obtained from a woman aged 18-29 years with glioma. Some clones in this sample may be carry-over from other donors' samples.

The rearrangement joins TRBV7-3 to TRBJ2-3; 7 nucleotides line up with TRBD2. The ends lost 5 bases at V and 0 bases at J; junction bases unmatched: 8. The CDR3 runs 16 residues. Germline assignment: CDR1 SGHTA and CDR2 FQGTGA. The DNA of the CDR3 is TGTGCCAGCAGCCCTACCTTGGGGGGGAGCACAGATACGCAGTATTTT. Translating it yields CASSPTLGGSTDTQYF.

The rearrangement links TRBV25-1 to TRBJ1-1; TRBD1 is a possible D gene (5 bases). V lost 5 bases and J lost 5, with 15 bases in between. This CDR3 contains 14 residues. Germline V CDR1 and CDR2: MGHDK, SYGVNS. The CDR3 sequence is CASSPGGRGTEAFF. CDR3 nucleotide sequence: TGTGCCAGCAGTCCCGGGGGGAGAGGGACTGAAGCTTTCTTT.

This clone occurred once. The chain couples TRBV10-3 to TRBJ1-2, with D uncertain. Germline lookup yields CDR1 ENHRY and CDR2 SYGVKD. Trimming shortened V by 7 bases and J by 0 bases, and 9 bases separated the two germline ends. The CDR3 consists of 13 residues. The chain's CDR3 is CAITRSSNYGYTF. The CDR3 region has the DNA TGTGCCATCACCCGATCCTCTAACTATGGCTACACCTTC.

The CDR3 protein is CASSLLASGRVPGEQFF. The CDR3, as DNA: TGTGCCAGCAGTTTGTTGGCTAGCGGGAGGGTCCCGGGTGAGCAGTTCTTC. The V and J genes are TRBV28 and TRBJ2-1; TRBD2 agrees at 12 bases. V lost 3 bases, J lost 9 bases, and 12 bases stayed unmatched. CDR3 size: 17 residues. Germline lookup yields CDR1 MDHEN and CDR2 SYDVKM.

The chain links TRBV19 to TRBJ2-2, with 7 positions matching TRBD2. The length of the CDR3 is 13 residues. V shed 10 bases and J 5 bases; nucleotides not matched to a gene: 7. Per germline, CDR1 LNHDA and CDR2 SQIVND (reference sequence). The chain's CDR3 is CATLTGGTGELFF. In DNA form, the CDR3 reads TGTGCCACTCTTACCGGGGGGACCGGGGAGCTGTTTTTT.

The chain recombines TRBV6-5 with TRBJ2-1; D is unclear. The CDR3 spans 14 residues. The ends were cut back, 6 bases at V and 6 bases at J, with 15 bases in the middle. CDR1 is MNHEY, CDR2 SVGAGI, per germline. The CDR3 is CASRTPGRINEQFF. The DNA of the CDR3 is TGTGCCAGCAGGACCCCGGGCAGGATCAATGAGCAGTTCTTC.

The CDR3 DNA reads TGCAGTGCACAGATCACAGATACGCAGTATTTT. This codes for CSAQITDTQYF. The chain employs TRBV20-1 and TRBJ2-3; no clear D. With 6 bases removed from V and 2 bases from J, the gap between germline ends came to 6 bases. The germline CDR1 and CDR2 sequences are DFQATT and SNEGSKA (reference sequence). The CDR3 sequence is 11 residues long.

V gene TRBV7-2 combines with J gene TRBJ2-7, with D possibly TRBD2 on 7 matching bases. CDR3 length equals 14 residues. The V end was cut by 5 bases, the J end by 2 bases, with 13 bases between. Germline V gene lookup returns CDR1 SGHTA and CDR2 FQGNSA. This CDR3 reads CASSVLGGPYEQYF. DNA of the CDR3: TGTGCCAGCAGCGTCCTCGGGGGGCCCTACGAGCAGTACTTC.

V and J are TRBV13 and TRBJ1-3; TRBD1 is a possible D gene (5 bases). Germline V lookup: CDR1 PRHDT, CDR2 FYEKMQ (reference sequence). Trimming left V 2 bases short and J 2 bases short, with 7 bases between. The CDR3 extends over 14 amino acids. The CDR3 is CASSLPGTGNTIYF. The DNA of the CDR3 is TGTGCCAGCAGCTTACCAGGGACTGGAAACACCATATATTTT. The full variable domain, with the rest looked up from reference TRBV13 and TRBJ1-3, is AAGVIQSPRHLIKEKRETATLKCYPIPRHDTVYWYQQGPGQDPQFLISFYEKMQSDKGSIPDRFSAQQFSDYHSELNMSSLELGDSALYFCASSLPGTGNTIYFGEGSWLTVV.

A single count supports this clone. The chain links TRBV21-1 to TRBJ1-1. TRBV21-1 is given as a pseudogene. The length of the CDR3 is 12 residues. The DNA of the CDR3 is TGTGCCAGCAGCTCCCGACCCTCTGGAGCTTTCTTT. Amino acids: CASSSRPSGAFF.

This rearrangement joins TRBV7-3 to TRBJ1-6; 7 bases line up with TRBD1. CDR1 and CDR2 (germline): SGHTA, FQGTGA. Losses at the gene ends were 5 bases for V and 10 bases for J; bases not matched to a gene: 8. The CDR3 has 14 amino acids. This CDR3 reads CASSTGTEGSPLHF. The CDR3 region has the DNA TGTGCCAGCAGCACCGGGACAGAGGGGTCACCCCTCCACTTT.

The chain combines TRBV19 with TRBJ2-7; TRBD1 aligns across 7 bases. This CDR3 spans 14 amino acids. CDR1 and CDR2 (germline): LNHDA, SQIVND (reference sequence). The junction had 4 bases not matched to a gene; V was cut back by 3 bases and J by 2 bases. The CDR3 sequence: CASSISGGPYEQYF. In DNA form, the CDR3 reads TGTGCCAGTAGTATCTCAGGGGGTCCCTACGAGCAGTACTTC.